This entry lists 13 T cell receptor beta chains sequenced from one sample in a study of shared clonotypes between healthy human individuals. Naive CD8 populations comprised CD45RO-negative cells positively selected for CCR7, excluding terminally differentiated effector memory CD45RA+ cells. Profiling relied on immunoSEQ multiplex PCR, and the TCRdb table lists in-frame clones only, not all of them. The sample includes some 2.1 million clones, approximately 94% of them seen just once. Sequencing input: naive CD8+ T cells sorted from blood. These receptors all stem from a man aged 18 to 29 in good health.

The chain recombines TRBV4-2 with TRBJ1-6; D is perhaps TRBD1 (5 bases). Germline values: CDR1 LGHNA, CDR2 YNFKEQ. This CDR3 is 14 amino acids long. Between the trimmed V and J ends, which lost 3 bases and 10 bases, there was a span of 13 bases. The CDR3 DNA follows: TGTGCCAGCAGCCAGCGGTCGGGGGAGTCACCCCTCCACTTT. It encodes CASSQRSGESPLHF.

The rearrangement joins TRBV4-1 to TRBJ2-5; D is unclear. V was trimmed by 1 base and J by 1 base, leaving 10 bases between them. Germline lookup yields CDR1 MGHRA and CDR2 YSYEKL. CDR3 size: 15 residues. This CDR3 reads CASSQGDASQETQYF. In DNA form, the CDR3 reads TGCGCCAGCAGCCAAGGAGACGCCAGCCAAGAGACCCAGTACTTC.

This chain connects TRBV2 to TRBJ2-1, with 8 nucleotides matching TRBD2. The germline V gene encodes CDR1 SNHLY and CDR2 FYNNEI. There are 17 residues in the CDR3. The V and J ends lost 0 bases and 3 bases, in that order; junction bases with no gene match: 7. The CDR3 nucleotides are TGTGCCAGCAGTGAAGCGCTTAGCGGGACATACTACAATGAGCAGTTCTTC. Its translation is CASSEALSGTYYNEQFF.

The rearrangement joins TRBV30 to TRBJ2-7; 8 bases line up with TRBD1. The CDR3 sequence is 14 residues long. V lost 0 bases and J lost 5; bases outside the gene matches: 6. Germline-derived CDR1 and CDR2 are GTSNPN and SVGIG (reference sequence). The CDR3 loop is CAWSVTGAFDEQYF. The CDR3 DNA follows: TGTGCCTGGAGTGTGACAGGGGCCTTCGACGAGCAGTACTTC.

The rearrangement joins TRBV13 to TRBJ1-2, with D hard to call. The CDR3 runs 13 residues. Germline CDR1 and CDR2: PRHDT and FYEKMQ (reference sequence). V lost 6 bases to trimming and J lost 0 bases, with 8 bases between them. This chain's CDR3 is CASRPETNYGYTF. For the CDR3, the DNA is TGTGCCAGCAGACCGGAAACTAACTATGGCTACACCTTC. Drawing the rest from reference TRBV13 and TRBJ1-2, the complete variable domain is AAGVIQSPRHLIKEKRETATLKCYPIPRHDTVYWYQQGPGQDPQFLISFYEKMQSDKGSIPDRFSAQQFSDYHSELNMSSLELGDSALYFCASRPETNYGYTFGSGTRLTVV.

V is TRBV27 and J is TRBJ2-6; 9 bases map to TRBD1. Germline loops: CDR1 MNHEY, CDR2 SMNVEV (reference sequence). This CDR3 contains 17 residues. V trimming: 6 bases; J trimming: 0 bases; junction bases outside the gene matches: 6. The DNA of the CDR3 is TGTGCCAGCAGATGGACAGGGGCATACTCTGGGGCCAACGTCCTGACTTTC. This encodes CASRWTGAYSGANVLTF.

This clone was found once. The rearrangement links TRBV9 to TRBJ1-2; the match to TRBD1 covers 8 bases. This CDR3 region has 13 residues. V trimming: 5 bases; J trimming: 4 bases; junction bases outside the gene matches: 4. Germline V gene data show CDR1 as SGDLS and CDR2 as YYNGEE. In nucleotides, the CDR3 is TGTGCCAGCAGGGACAGGGACGGCTATGGCTACACCTTC. This gives the protein CASRDRDGYGYTF.

This clone was seen a few times. In DNA, the CDR3 is TGTGCCAGCAGTGCTCAGGTTGGTTACAATCAGCCCCAGCATTTT. Its protein product is CASSAQVGYNQPQHF. This chain uses TRBV2 with TRBJ1-5; the D is unclear. Trimming pared 4 bases from V and 3 bases from J, leaving 13 bases between. This CDR3 has 15 amino acids. Per the germline V gene, CDR1 is SNHLY and CDR2 is FYNNEI.

The chain recombines TRBV2 with TRBJ2-7; D is perhaps TRBD2 (5 bases). V dropped 7 bases and J dropped 3 bases, with 19 bases sitting between them. CDR1 SNHLY and CDR2 FYNNEI come from the germline V gene. The CDR3 covers 15 residues. The CDR3 region has the DNA TGTGCCAGCAAAGAGGGAGACGGTTCGCTCTACGAGCAGTACTTC. As protein: CASKEGDGSLYEQYF.

On this clone itself: Other DNA sequences in this sample translate to the same CDR3. The chain carries TRBV6-6 and TRBJ2-7; TRBD1 might be the D (5 bases). Trimming stripped 0 bases from V and 2 bases from J, with 11 bases between. The germline V gene has CDR1 MNHNY and CDR2 SVGAGI (reference sequence). The CDR3 is 15 residues long. For the CDR3, the DNA is TGTGCCAGCAGTTACTCGGGGCAGGGTACCTACGAGCAGTACTTC. As protein: CASSYSGQGTYEQYF.

V usage is TRBV28 and J usage is TRBJ2-3, with TRBD1 identical over 9 bases. Germline V gene data show CDR1 as MDHEN and CDR2 as SYDVKM. The CDR3 is 16 residues long. V gave up 6 bases and J gave up 1 base; unmatched junction bases: 8. The CDR3 reads CASRSTGGDGTDTQYF. In DNA, the CDR3 is TGTGCCAGCAGGTCTACAGGGGGCGACGGCACAGATACGCAGTATTTT. Supplemented by reference TRBV28 and TRBJ2-3, the full variable domain reads DVKVTQSSRYLVKRTGEKVFLECVQDMDHENMFWYRQDPGLGLRLIYFSYDVKMKEKGDIPEGYSVSREKKERFSLILESASTNQTSMYLCASRSTGGDGTDTQYFGPGTRLTVL.

The J gene is TRBJ1-2, the V gene TRBV9, with TRBD1 identical over 7 bases. CDR3 length: 16 amino acids. Germline assignment: CDR1 SGDLS and CDR2 YYNGEE. Unmatched junction bases numbered 11, after V lost 3 bases and J lost 3 bases. The CDR3 sequence is CASSATTGWAHYGYTF. The CDR3 region has the DNA TGTGCCAGCAGCGCAACGACAGGGTGGGCACACTATGGCTACACCTTC.

The chain joins TRBV5-4 to TRBJ2-2, with 8 bases that match TRBD1. Germline V gene data show CDR1 as SGHNT and CDR2 as YYREEE (reference sequence). The CDR3 spans 14 residues. The junction had 3 bases not matched to a gene; V was cut back by 0 bases and J by 8 bases. The CDR3 bases are TGTGCCAGCAGCTTGGGCAGGGGGCCGGGGGAGCTGTTTTTT. This codes for CASSLGRGPGELFF.